The 16 T cell receptor beta chains reported below all come from one sample, sequenced in a study of blood T cell repertoires in COVID-19. Assay used: immunoSEQ multiplex PCR; TCRdb lists only in-frame clones, some missing. The repertoire holds under 150,000 clones, about 83% seen once, with around 13% in the top ten. The sample was peripheral blood. These receptors all come from a human donor in a cohort sampled during active COVID-19.

This chain connects TRBV5-5 to TRBJ1-6; D ambiguous. The CDR3 spans 18 residues. Germline lookup yields CDR1 SGHKS and CDR2 YYEKEE (reference sequence). V shed 4 bases and J shed 1 base, with 18 bases lying between them. For the CDR3, the DNA is TGTGCCAGCAGCACCGTGGGAGGGAGCCCATCCTATAATTCACCCCTCCACTTT. Translation: CASSTVGGSPSYNSPLHF. Using reference TRBV5-5 and TRBJ1-6 for the parts outside the CDR3, the full variable domain is DAGVTQSPTHLIKTRGQQVTLRCSPISGHKSVSWYQQVLGQGPQFIFQYYEKEERGRGNFPDRFSARQFPNYSSELNVNALLLGDSALYLCASSTVGGSPSYNSPLHFGNGTRLTVT.

A single count supports this clone. J is TRBJ2-3 and V is TRBV12-3 or TRBV12-4; D is undetermined. Trimming removed 3 bases from V and 5 bases from J, with 3 bases in between. This CDR3 is built from 11 residues. As DNA, the CDR3 is TGTGCCAGCAGTTTCGGAGATACGCAGTATTTT. Its protein product is CASSFGDTQYF.

The V and J genes are TRBV9 and TRBJ1-2; TRBD1 agrees at 7 bases. The CDR3 totals 14 residues. The ends lost 4 bases at V and 4 bases at J; junction bases unmatched: 7. Germline V gene sequence: CDR1 SGDLS, CDR2 YYNGEE. This CDR3 reads CASSPRPGGYGYTF. CDR3 DNA: TGTGCCAGCAGCCCCCGGCCAGGGGGCTATGGCTACACCTTC.

The chain recombines TRBV19 with TRBJ2-5; 7 bases align to TRBD2. Per germline, CDR1 LNHDA and CDR2 SQIVND (reference sequence). The CDR3 runs to 14 residues. The junction had 3 bases not matched to a gene; V was cut back by 1 base and J by 4 bases. The CDR3 sequence: CASSIGGGAETQYF. The CDR3 DNA reads as TGTGCCAGTAGTATAGGGGGGGGTGCAGAGACCCAGTACTTC.

This clone occurred once. The chain employs TRBV20-1 and TRBJ2-1; D is ambiguous. This CDR3 region has 11 residues. Germline V gives CDR1 DFQATT, CDR2 SNEGSKA (reference sequence). V dropped 5 bases and J dropped 6 bases, with 8 bases sitting between them. The CDR3 region is CSAVVANEQFF. In nucleotides, the CDR3 is TGCAGTGCTGTAGTCGCCAATGAGCAGTTCTTC.

The chain uses TRBV7-6 and TRBJ2-1; D ambiguous. CDR3 length: 13 amino acids. Trimming cost V 3 bases and J 9 bases, with 12 bases left between them. CDR1 and CDR2 from the germline V gene are SGHVS and FNYEAQ. The CDR3 DNA reads as TGTGCCAGCAGCTTTGAAGAACGAGGTGAGCAGTTCTTC. It codes for CASSFEERGEQFF.

This clone was counted a single time. The chain joins TRBV2 to TRBJ2-7; TRBD2 agrees at 11 bases. This CDR3 has 17 amino acids. J gave up 3 bases and V 0 bases, and 7 bases lay outside the gene matches. Germline CDR1 is SNHLY and CDR2 is FYNNEI. DNA for the CDR3: TGTGCCAGCAGTGAAGCGCAACTAGCGGGGGACCTCTACGAGCAGTACTTC. As protein: CASSEAQLAGDLYEQYF. Complete variable domain (other parts from reference TRBV2 and TRBJ2-7): EPEVTQTPSHQVTQMGQEVILRCVPISNHLYFYWYRQILGQKVEFLVSFYNNEISEKSEIFDDQFSVERPDGSNFTLKIRSTKLEDSAMYFCASSEAQLAGDLYEQYFGPGTRLTVT.

The V call is TRBV4-1, the J call TRBJ1-5; D call uncertain. The ends were cut back, 0 bases at V and 3 bases at J, with 18 bases in the middle. Per the germline V gene, CDR1 is MGHRA and CDR2 is YSYEKL. This CDR3 is built from 18 residues. The CDR3 loop is CASSQDMEAWGNNQPQHF. CDR3 nucleotide sequence: TGCGCCAGCAGCCAAGATATGGAGGCGTGGGGAAACAATCAGCCCCAGCATTTT.

The DNA for the CDR3 is TGTGCCAGCAGCGTAGGGGGTAGCGGGGGAAAAGAGACCCAGTACTTC. Encoded protein: CASSVGGSGGKETQYF. The chain has TRBV9 and TRBJ2-5, with 9 bases identical to TRBD2. CDR1 and CDR2 (germline): SGDLS, YYNGEE. The CDR3 loop spans 16 amino acids. The V and J ends lost 0 bases and 3 bases, in that order; junction bases with no gene match: 6. Combining the CDR3 with reference TRBV9 and TRBJ2-5 gives the whole variable domain DSGVTQTPKHLITATGQRVTLRCSPRSGDLSVYWYQQSLDQGLQFLIQYYNGEERAKGNILERFSAQQFPDLHSELNLSSLELGDSALYFCASSVGGSGGKETQYFGPGTRLLVL.

The J gene is TRBJ1-5, the V gene TRBV7-2; TRBD1 agrees at 7 bases. The CDR3 runs to 15 residues. Unmatched junction bases numbered 11, after V lost 2 bases and J lost 10 bases. Germline V gene lookup returns CDR1 SGHTA and CDR2 FQGNSA. CDR3 DNA: TGTGCCAGCAGCTTATTTGGTACAGGGGAGTTACCCCAGCATTTT. Translating gives CASSLFGTGELPQHF.

The chain links TRBV30 to TRBJ2-2; 15 bases fit TRBD2. The length of the CDR3 is 15 residues. Germline V lookup: CDR1 GTSNPN, CDR2 SVGIG (reference sequence). After removal of 8 bases from V and 3 bases from J, the junction contained 4 bases not matched to a gene. CDR3 sequence reads: CARGLAGGYTGELFF. CDR3 DNA sequence: TGTGCCCGCGGACTAGCGGGGGGGTACACCGGGGAGCTGTTTTTT. The full variable domain, in which reference TRBV30 and TRBJ2-2 provide the parts outside the CDR3, is SQTIHQWPATLVQPVGSPLSLECTVEGTSNPNLYWYRQAAGRGLQLLFYSVGIGQISSEVPQNLSASRPQDRQFILSSKKLLLSDSGFYLCARGLAGGYTGELFFGEGSRLTVL.

J is TRBJ2-5 and V is TRBV5-4, with 9 bases aligning to TRBD1. CDR1 is SGHNT, CDR2 YYREEE, per germline (reference sequence). The V segment lost 2 bases and the J segment 9 bases; nucleotides outside the gene matches: 11. The CDR3 has 15 residues. In DNA, the CDR3 is TGTGCCAGCAGCTTTCATGGACAGGGGCCCCGGTCCCAGTACTTC. It specifies CASSFHGQGPRSQYF.

V and J are TRBV28 and TRBJ2-7; 11 bases match TRBD2. CDR3 size: 15 residues. Trimming took 5 bases from V and 3 from J; bases not matched to a gene: 6. Germline lookup yields CDR1 MDHEN and CDR2 SYDVKM. In DNA, the CDR3 is TGTGCCAGCAGTCCCCGGACTAGCGGGCTCTACGAGCAGTACTTC. As protein: CASSPRTSGLYEQYF. The variable domain in full, with the rest retrieved from reference TRBV28 and TRBJ2-7, is DVKVTQSSRYLVKRTGEKVFLECVQDMDHENMFWYRQDPGLGLRLIYFSYDVKMKEKGDIPEGYSVSREKKERFSLILESASTNQTSMYLCASSPRTSGLYEQYFGPGTRLTVT.

The chain couples TRBV10-1 to TRBJ2-1; 8 bases are shared with TRBD2. V trimming: 0 bases; J trimming: 6 bases; junction bases outside the gene matches: 4. There are 15 residues in the CDR3. Germline V gene lookup returns CDR1 WNHNN and CDR2 SYGVQD (reference sequence). CDR3 region: CASSESTGGPNEQFF. The CDR3 bases are TGCGCCAGCAGTGAGTCGACGGGGGGGCCCAATGAGCAGTTCTTC.

The rearrangement uses TRBV30 and TRBJ1-1; no definite D call. Germline values: CDR1 GTSNPN, CDR2 SVGIG (reference sequence). Trimming removed 4 bases from V and 1 base from J, with 10 bases in between. The CDR3 has 13 amino acids. CDR3 loop: CAWKASRNTEAFF. CDR3 nucleotide sequence: TGTGCCTGGAAAGCCTCTCGGAACACTGAAGCTTTCTTT.

V usage is TRBV7-3 and J usage is TRBJ1-3; D might be TRBD1 (6 bases). Between the trimmed V and J ends, which lost 8 bases and 3 bases, there was a span of 20 bases. This CDR3 comprises 16 residues. Per the germline V gene, CDR1 is SGHTA and CDR2 is FQGTGA. CDR3 DNA sequence: TGTGCCAGCCCAAGCCTGGGGGGGGCAGGTGGAAACACCATATATTTT. It encodes CASPSLGGAGGNTIYF.